The clone carrying this TCR beta chain showed up just a few times. From RNA transcripts, TCR beta CDR3 regions were amplified. HTBI primers were the set used in a first-round RT-PCR of the TCR CDR3. From the multiplex PCR reads, TCRdb called clonotypes with MiXCR, one entry per CDR3 protein. This repertoire shows hundreds of thousands of distinct CDR3 sequences, around 40% found once; its top ten account for around 31%. Trimming removed 8 bases from V and 8 bases from J, with 9 bases in between. The CDR3 is 11 residues long. Germline loops: CDR1 MNHEY, CDR2 SVGAGI. This entry comes from a study of T cells in Graves' hyperthyroidism and ophthalmopathy.

This sequence joins TRBV6-5 and TRBJ2-2; D is uncertain. This receptor was taken from a woman between 35 and 50 years old with Graves' hyperthyroidism. Input material: blood. The CDR3 DNA follows: TGTGCCAGCGGTAGGGATGGGGAGCTGTTTTTT. The encoded protein is CASGRDGELFF.